The clone carrying this T cell receptor beta chain occurred many times. This sample was taken from a study of early T cells in non-severe SARS-CoV-2 infection. With 6 bases removed from V and 8 bases from J, the gap between germline ends came to 11 bases. CDR3 length equals 13 residues. Researchers attached unique molecular identifiers to individual cDNA molecules. TCRdb reanalysed the 5' RACE reads using MiXCR and keeps one entry per CDR3 protein. The sample lists about 61,000 distinct CDR3 sequences, around 12% occurring once. This specimen consisted of whole blood, obtained at baseline. The clonotype originates from an adult who was a healthcare worker with PCR-confirmed SARS-CoV-2 infection or an uninfected control (not recorded which). The donor label of this sample is uncertain. The V gene is TRBV12-3 or TRBV12-4, the J gene TRBJ1-6, with no clear D. The CDR3 spells CASSLRRDSPLHF. DNA for the CDR3: TGTGCCAGCAGCCTAAGGCGGGATTCACCCCTCCACTTT.